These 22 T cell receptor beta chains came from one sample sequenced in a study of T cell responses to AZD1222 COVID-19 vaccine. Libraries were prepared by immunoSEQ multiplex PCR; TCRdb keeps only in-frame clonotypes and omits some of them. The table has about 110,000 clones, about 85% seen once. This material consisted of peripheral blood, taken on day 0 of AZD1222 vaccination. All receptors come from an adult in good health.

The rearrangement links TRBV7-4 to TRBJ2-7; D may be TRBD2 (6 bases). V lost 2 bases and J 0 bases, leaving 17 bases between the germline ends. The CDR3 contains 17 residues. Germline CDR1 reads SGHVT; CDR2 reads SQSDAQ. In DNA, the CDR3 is TGTGCCAGCAGCTTACGGGGGTATTTTCTCTCCTCCTACGAGCAGTACTTC. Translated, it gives CASSLRGYFLSSYEQYF.

The CDR3 nucleotides are TGTGCCAGCTCACCACGAGGAGGCCAGAACACTGAAGCTTTCTTT. It yields the protein CASSPRGGQNTEAFF. The rearrangement uses TRBV18 and TRBJ1-1; D ambiguous. Germline loops: CDR1 KGHSH, CDR2 LQKENI. The length of the CDR3 is 15 residues. Trimming stripped 1 base from V and 1 base from J, with 10 bases between.

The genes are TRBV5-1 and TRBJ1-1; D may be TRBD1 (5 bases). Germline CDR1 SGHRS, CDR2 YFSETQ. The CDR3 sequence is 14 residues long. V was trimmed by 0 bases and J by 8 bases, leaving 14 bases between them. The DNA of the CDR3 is TGCGCCAGCAGCTTGGGTCAGGGTGGGAAAGAAGCTTTCTTT. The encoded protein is CASSLGQGGKEAFF. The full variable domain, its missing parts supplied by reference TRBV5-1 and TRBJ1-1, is KAGVTQTPRYLIKTRGQQVTLSCSPISGHRSVSWYQQTPGQGLQFLFEYFSETQRNKGNFPGRFSGRQFSNSRSEMNVSTLELGDSALYLCASSLGQGGKEAFFGQGTRLTVV.

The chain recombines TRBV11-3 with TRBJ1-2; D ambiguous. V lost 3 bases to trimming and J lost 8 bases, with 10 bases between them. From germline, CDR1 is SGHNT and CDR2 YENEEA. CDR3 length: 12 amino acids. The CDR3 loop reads CASSFSPQGYTF. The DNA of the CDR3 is TGTGCCAGCAGCTTTTCCCCCCAAGGCTACACCTTC. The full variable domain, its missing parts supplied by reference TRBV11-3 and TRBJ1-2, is EAGVVQSPRYKIIEKKQPVAFWCNPISGHNTLYWYLQNLGQGPELLIRYENEEAVDDSQLPKDRFSAERLKGVDSTLKIQPAELGDSAVYLCASSFSPQGYTFGSGTRLTVV.

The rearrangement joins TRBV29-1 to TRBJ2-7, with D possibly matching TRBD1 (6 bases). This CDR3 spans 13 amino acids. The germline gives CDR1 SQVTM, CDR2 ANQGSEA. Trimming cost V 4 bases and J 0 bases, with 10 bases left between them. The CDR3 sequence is CSVGAGVSYEQYF. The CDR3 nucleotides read TGCAGCGTTGGTGCAGGGGTCTCCTACGAGCAGTACTTC.

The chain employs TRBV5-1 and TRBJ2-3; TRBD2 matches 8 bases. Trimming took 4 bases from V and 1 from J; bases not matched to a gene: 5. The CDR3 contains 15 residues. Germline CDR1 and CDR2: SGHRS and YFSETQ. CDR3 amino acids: CASSQAGDRTDTQYF. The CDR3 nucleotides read TGCGCCAGCAGCCAAGCGGGAGATCGCACAGATACGCAGTATTTT.

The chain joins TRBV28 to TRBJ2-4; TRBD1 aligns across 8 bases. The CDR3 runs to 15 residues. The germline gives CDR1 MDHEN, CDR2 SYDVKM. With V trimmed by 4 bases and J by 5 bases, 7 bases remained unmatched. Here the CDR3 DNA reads TGTGCCAGCAGTTGGGCAGGGGGCGCCGAAAACATTCAGTACTTC. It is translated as CASSWAGGAENIQYF.

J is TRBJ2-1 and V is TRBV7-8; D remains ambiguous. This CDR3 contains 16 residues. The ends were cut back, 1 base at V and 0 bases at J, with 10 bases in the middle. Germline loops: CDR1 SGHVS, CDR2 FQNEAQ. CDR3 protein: CASSLVGSASYNEQFF. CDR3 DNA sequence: TGTGCCAGCAGCTTAGTAGGCTCTGCCTCCTACAATGAGCAGTTCTTC. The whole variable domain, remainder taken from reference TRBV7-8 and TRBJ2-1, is GAGVSQSPRYKVAKRGQDVALRCDPISGHVSLFWYQQALGQGPEFLTYFQNEAQLDKSGLPSDRFFAERPEGSVSTLKIQRTQQEDSAVYLCASSLVGSASYNEQFFGPGTRLTVL.

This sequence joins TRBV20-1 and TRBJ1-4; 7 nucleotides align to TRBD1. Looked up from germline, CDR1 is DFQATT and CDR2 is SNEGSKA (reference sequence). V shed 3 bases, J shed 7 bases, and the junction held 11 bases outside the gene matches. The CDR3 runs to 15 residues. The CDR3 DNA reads TGCAGTGCTAGTACGCCGCGACAGGGTGGTGAAAAACTGTTTTTT. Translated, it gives CSASTPRQGGEKLFF.

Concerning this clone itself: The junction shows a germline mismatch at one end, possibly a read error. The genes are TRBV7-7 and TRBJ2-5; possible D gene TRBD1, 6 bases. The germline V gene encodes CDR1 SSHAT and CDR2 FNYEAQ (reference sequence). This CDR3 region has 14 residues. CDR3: CASSPMDRSETQYF. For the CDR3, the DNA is TGTGCTAGCAGCCCCATGGACAGATCGGAGACCCAGTACTTC.

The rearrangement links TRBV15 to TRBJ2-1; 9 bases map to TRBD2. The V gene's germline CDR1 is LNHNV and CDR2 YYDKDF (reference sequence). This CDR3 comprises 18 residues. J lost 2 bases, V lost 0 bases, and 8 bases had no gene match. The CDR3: CATSRDWASGNPYNEQFF. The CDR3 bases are TGTGCCACCAGCAGAGATTGGGCTAGCGGGAACCCCTACAATGAGCAGTTCTTC.

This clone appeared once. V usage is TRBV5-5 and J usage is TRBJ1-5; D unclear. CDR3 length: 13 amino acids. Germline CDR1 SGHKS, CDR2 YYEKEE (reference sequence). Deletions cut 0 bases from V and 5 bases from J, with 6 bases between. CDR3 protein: CASSLGSDQPQHF. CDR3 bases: TGTGCCAGCAGCTTGGGTTCGGATCAGCCCCAGCATTTT.

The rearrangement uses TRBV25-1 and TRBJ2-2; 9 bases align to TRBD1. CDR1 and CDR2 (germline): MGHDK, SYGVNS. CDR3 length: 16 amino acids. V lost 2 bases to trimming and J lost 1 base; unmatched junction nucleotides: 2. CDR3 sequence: CASSEGTGLNTGELFF. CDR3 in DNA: TGTGCCAGCAGTGAAGGGACAGGGTTGAACACCGGGGAGCTGTTTTTT.

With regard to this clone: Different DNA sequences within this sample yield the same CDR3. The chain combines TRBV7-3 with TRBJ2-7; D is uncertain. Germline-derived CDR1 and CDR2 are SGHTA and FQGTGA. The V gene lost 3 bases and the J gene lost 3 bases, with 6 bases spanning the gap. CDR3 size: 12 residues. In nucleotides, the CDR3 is TGTGCCAGCAGCTTGCCGGGCTACGAGCAGTACTTC. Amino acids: CASSLPGYEQYF.

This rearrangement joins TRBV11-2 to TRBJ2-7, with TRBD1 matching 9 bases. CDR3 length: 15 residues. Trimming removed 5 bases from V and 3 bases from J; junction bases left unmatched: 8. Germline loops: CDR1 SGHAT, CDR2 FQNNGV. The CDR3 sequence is CASSPTGGADYEQYF. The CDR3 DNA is TGTGCCAGCAGCCCAACAGGGGGCGCGGACTACGAGCAGTACTTC.

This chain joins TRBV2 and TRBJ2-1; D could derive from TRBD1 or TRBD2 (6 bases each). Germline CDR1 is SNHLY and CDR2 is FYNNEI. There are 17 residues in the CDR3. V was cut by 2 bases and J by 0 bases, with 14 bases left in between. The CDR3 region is CASSESEGGPSYNEQFF. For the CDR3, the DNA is TGTGCCAGCAGTGAATCCGAGGGGGGCCCCTCCTACAATGAGCAGTTCTTC.

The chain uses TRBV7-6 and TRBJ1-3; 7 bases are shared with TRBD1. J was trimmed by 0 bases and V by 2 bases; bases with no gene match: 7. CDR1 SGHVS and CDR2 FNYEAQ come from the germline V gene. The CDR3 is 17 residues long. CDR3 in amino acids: CASSLSAGGSSGNTIYF. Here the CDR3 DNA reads TGTGCCAGCAGCTTAAGTGCAGGGGGATCCTCTGGAAACACCATATATTTT.

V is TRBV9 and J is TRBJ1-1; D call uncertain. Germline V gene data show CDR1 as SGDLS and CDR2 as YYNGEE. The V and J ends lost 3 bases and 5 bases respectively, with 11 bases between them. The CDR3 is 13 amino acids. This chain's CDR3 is CASSALQNTEAFF. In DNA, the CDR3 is TGTGCCAGCAGCGCCCTTCAGAATACTGAAGCTTTCTTT. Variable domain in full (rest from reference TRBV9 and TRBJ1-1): DSGVTQTPKHLITATGQRVTLRCSPRSGDLSVYWYQQSLDQGLQFLIQYYNGEERAKGNILERFSAQQFPDLHSELNLSSLELGDSALYFCASSALQNTEAFFGQGTRLTVV.

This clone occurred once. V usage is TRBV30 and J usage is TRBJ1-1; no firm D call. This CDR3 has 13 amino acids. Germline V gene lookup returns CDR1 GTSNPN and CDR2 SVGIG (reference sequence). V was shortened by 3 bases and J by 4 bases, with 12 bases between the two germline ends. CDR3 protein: CAWRKGPITEAFF. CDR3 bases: TGTGCCTGGAGGAAGGGTCCGATCACTGAAGCTTTCTTT.

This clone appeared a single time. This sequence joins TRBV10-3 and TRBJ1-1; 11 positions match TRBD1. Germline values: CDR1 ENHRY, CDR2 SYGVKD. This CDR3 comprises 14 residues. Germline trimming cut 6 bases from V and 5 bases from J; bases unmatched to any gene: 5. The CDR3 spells CAIRTGTGGTEAFF. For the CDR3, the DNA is TGTGCCATCAGGACCGGGACAGGGGGAACTGAAGCTTTCTTT.

The CDR3 DNA reads as TGTGCCAGCAGTTACTCGAGGGCGGGGGGGACCAATGAGCAGTTCTTC. Its protein product is CASSYSRAGGTNEQFF. The rearrangement joins TRBV6-5 to TRBJ2-1, with TRBD2 matching over 9 bases. This CDR3 comprises 16 residues. V dropped 0 bases and J dropped 6; count of bases not matched to a gene: 6. CDR1 and CDR2 (germline): MNHEY, SVGAGI.

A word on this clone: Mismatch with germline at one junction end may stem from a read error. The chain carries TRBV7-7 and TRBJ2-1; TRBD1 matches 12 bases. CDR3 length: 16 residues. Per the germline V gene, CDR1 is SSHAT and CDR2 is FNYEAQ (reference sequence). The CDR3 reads CASSPPGDRGRNEQFF. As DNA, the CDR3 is TGTGCTAGCAGCCCCCCCGGGGACAGGGGGCGTAATGAGCAGTTCTTC.